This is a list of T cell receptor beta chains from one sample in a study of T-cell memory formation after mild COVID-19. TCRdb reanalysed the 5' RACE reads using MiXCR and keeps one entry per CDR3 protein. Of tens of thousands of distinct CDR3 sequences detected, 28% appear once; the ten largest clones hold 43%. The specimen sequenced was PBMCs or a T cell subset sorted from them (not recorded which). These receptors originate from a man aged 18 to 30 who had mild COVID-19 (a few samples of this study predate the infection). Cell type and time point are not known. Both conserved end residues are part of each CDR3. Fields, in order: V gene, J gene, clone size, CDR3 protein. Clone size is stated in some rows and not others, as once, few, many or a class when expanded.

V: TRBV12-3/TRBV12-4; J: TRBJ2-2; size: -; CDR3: CASSVTAFGELFF
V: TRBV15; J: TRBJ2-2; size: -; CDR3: CATSRDSGRTGELFF
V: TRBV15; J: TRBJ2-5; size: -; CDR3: CATRGTGNGETQYF
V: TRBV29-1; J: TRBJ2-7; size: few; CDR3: CSVEWDNYEQYF
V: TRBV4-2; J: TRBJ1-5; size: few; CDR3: CASSQEGDSNQPQHF
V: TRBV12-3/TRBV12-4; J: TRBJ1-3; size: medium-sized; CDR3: CASRGFRQGGGNTIYF
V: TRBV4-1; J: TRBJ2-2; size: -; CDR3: CASSQELSNTGELFF
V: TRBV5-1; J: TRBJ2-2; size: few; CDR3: CASGAVAVRPNTGELFF
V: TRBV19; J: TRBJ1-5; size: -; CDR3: CASTSGNQPQHF
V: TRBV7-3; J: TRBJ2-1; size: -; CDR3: CASSSAGLTNEQFF
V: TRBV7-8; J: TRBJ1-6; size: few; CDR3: CASIRGSSYNSPLHF
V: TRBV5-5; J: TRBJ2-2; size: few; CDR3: CASRNPQENTGELFF
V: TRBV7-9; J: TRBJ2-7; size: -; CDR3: CASSSGSRGHYEQYF
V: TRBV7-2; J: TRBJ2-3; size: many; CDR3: CASSLLRGTDTQYF
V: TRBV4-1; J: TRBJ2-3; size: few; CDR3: CASSQEERTGGRADTQYF
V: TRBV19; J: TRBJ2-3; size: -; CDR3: CASRGWDRVDTQYF
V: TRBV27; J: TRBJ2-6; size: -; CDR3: CASSPGPGQGLSGANVLTF
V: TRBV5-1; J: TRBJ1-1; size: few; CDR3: CASSLQQDMNTEAFF
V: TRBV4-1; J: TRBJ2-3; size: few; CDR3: CASSQDVGSGTDTQYF
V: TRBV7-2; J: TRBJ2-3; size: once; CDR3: CASSFTGGPSDTQYF
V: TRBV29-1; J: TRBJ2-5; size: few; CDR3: CSVTGLAGGRETQYF
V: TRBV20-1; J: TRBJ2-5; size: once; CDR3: CSVERGLAGGKDGTQYF
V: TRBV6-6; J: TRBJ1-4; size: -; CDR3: CASSYSNGGGEEKLFF
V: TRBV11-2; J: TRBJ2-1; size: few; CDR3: CASKVGRGPDEQFF
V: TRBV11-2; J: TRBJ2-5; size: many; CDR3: CASRVATQETQYF
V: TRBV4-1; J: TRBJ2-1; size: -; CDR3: CASRLLAGGRDEQFF
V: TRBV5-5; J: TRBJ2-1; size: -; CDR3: CASSKQGKREQFF
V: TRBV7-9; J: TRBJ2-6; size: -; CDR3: CASSPSLAWSLGANVLTF
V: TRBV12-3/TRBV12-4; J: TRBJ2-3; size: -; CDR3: CAASAGVRITDTQYF
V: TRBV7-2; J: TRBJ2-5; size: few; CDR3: CASSWLTRPKETQYF
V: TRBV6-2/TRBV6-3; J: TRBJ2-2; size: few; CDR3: CASSLVVSGTVVNTGELFF
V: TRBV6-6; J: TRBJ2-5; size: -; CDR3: CASSLGGRETQYF
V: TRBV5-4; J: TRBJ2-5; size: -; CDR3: CASSLPGPGETQYF
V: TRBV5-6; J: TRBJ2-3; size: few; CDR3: CASSLRTDTQYF
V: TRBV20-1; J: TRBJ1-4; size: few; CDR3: CSAGDGGYNEKLFF
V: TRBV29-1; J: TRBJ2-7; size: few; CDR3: CSVQGREQYF
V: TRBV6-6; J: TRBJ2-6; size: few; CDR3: CASSSLGANVLTF
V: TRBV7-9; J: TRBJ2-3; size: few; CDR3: CASSLGSTGATDTQYF
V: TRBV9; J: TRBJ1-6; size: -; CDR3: CASSVFQGRSPLHF
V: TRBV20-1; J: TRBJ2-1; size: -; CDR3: CSASFGTSLSNEQFF
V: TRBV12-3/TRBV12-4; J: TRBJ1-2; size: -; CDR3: CASSPRQTLANYGYTF
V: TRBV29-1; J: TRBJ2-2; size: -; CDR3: CSVEGSLAGSNTGELFF
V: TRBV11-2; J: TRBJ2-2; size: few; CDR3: CASSTIAGVTGELFF
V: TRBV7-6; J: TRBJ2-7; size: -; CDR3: CASSLAGGRPYEQYF
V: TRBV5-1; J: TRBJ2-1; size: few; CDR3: CASSLEAVNNEQFF
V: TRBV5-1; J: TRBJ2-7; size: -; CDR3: CASSGDRDYEQYF
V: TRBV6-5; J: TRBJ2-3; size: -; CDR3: CASSPTSSGRLDTQYF
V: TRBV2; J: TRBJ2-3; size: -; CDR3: CASSRLAGGGSTDTQYF
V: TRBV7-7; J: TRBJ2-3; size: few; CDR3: CASSLGGLADPSTDTQYF
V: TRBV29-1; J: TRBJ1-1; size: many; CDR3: CSVARMNTEAFF
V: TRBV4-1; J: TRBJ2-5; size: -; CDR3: CASSQVTSGAGETQYF
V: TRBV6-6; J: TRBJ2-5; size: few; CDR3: CASSYEETQYF